The T cell receptor (beta chain) described here comes from a study of T cell repertoires in cytomegalovirus infection. Study information: The study used recently identified HLA-C-restricted and well-studied HLA-B-restricted CMV epitopes. It was the public TCR beta signatures that indicated both CMV infection and matching HLA type. General study results and limits: HLA-C-restricted TCR beta clonotypes specific for CMV led the ex vivo response.

This clonotype was seen a handful of times. The antigen is not known. The CDR3 consists of 14 residues. V shed 3 bases, J shed 4 bases, and the junction held 4 bases outside the gene matches. TCRdb reprocessed the reads with MiXCR, giving one entry per CDR3 protein. The sample consists of approximately 600,000 distinct CDR3 sequences, 40% of them appearing once. The chain employs TRBV12-3 or TRBV12-4 and TRBJ2-3, with 7 positions matching TRBD1. This receptor was taken from a human donor in good health (CMV status not recorded). Some clones in this sample may be carry-over from other donors' samples. This specimen consisted of cultured PBMCs, obtained from culture after CMV antigen stimulation. The CDR3 DNA reads TGTGCCAGCAGTTTTGGGCAGGGGGCAGATACGCAGTATTTT. Translated, it gives CASSFGQGADTQYF.